The 26 T cell receptor beta chains presented below share a single source sample, sequenced in a study of T cell responses to AZD1222 COVID-19 vaccine. Some clones are missing from TCRdb's copy, which holds only in-frame ones; the method was immunoSEQ multiplex PCR. The data hold around 99,000 clones, with around 87% observed a single time. Specimen: peripheral blood, collected on day 0 of AZD1222 vaccination. The source of these receptors is an adult in good health.

This clone was found a few times. V gene TRBV7-2 combines with J gene TRBJ1-4, with D tentatively TRBD1 (6 bases). V was cut by 5 bases and J by 4 bases, with 14 bases left in between. Germline-derived CDR1 and CDR2 are SGHTA and FQGNSA. The CDR3 is 15 amino acids. The CDR3 sequence: CASSAQPGVNEKLFF. DNA of the CDR3: TGTGCCAGCAGCGCCCAACCAGGGGTTAATGAAAAACTGTTTTTT.

J is TRBJ2-3 and V is TRBV6-6, with 9 bases fitting TRBD1. Germline loops: CDR1 MNHNY, CDR2 SVGAGI (reference sequence). V lost 6 bases to trimming and J lost 1 base; unmatched junction nucleotides: 5. The CDR3 runs 15 residues. The CDR3 is CASSPRDRGTDTQYF. DNA of the CDR3: TGTGCCAGCAGCCCCCGGGACAGGGGCACAGATACGCAGTATTTT.

This chain connects TRBV6-2 or TRBV6-3 to TRBJ2-7; a weak D match, TRBD1 (6 bases). V lost 0 bases and J 3 bases, leaving 15 bases between the germline ends. This CDR3 spans 16 amino acids. Germline V CDR1 and CDR2: MNHEY, SVGEGT. In nucleotides, the CDR3 is TGTGCCAGCAGTTACTCCGAGATTGGGGGCTACTACGAGCAGTACTTC. This gives the protein CASSYSEIGGYYEQYF.

The sample holds one count of this clone. The gene calls are TRBV7-6 and TRBJ1-2, with D possibly being TRBD1 (6 bases). V shed 5 bases and J shed 2 bases, with 18 bases lying between them. This CDR3 contains 16 residues. CDR1 SGHVS and CDR2 FNYEAQ come from the germline V gene. Written as DNA, the CDR3 is TGTGCCAGCAGCCCAGCGGGGGGCAGGCCAAACTATGGCTACACCTTC. Residues: CASSPAGGRPNYGYTF.

V usage is TRBV5-1 and J usage is TRBJ2-1, with D perhaps matching TRBD2 (6 bases). The germline CDR1 and CDR2 sequences are SGHRS and YFSETQ. The V and J ends lost 0 bases and 9 bases respectively, with 13 bases between them. The CDR3 runs 14 residues. The CDR3 spells CASSLGGVVREQFF. CDR3 bases: TGCGCCAGCAGCTTGGGCGGGGTAGTTCGTGAGCAGTTCTTC.

The chain employs TRBV28 and TRBJ1-4, with D possibly TRBD1 on 6 matching bases. The V end was cut by 2 bases, the J end by 6 bases, with 13 bases between. Germline V gene lookup returns CDR1 MDHEN and CDR2 SYDVKM. The CDR3 is 15 residues long. CDR3 coding DNA: TGTGCCAGCAGTTTAAGTGGGCAGGGGTATGAAAAACTGTTTTTT. This codes for CASSLSGQGYEKLFF.

The gene calls are TRBV6-5 and TRBJ2-7; D is possibly TRBD1 (5 bases). Germline lookup yields CDR1 MNHEY and CDR2 SVGAGI. The CDR3 loop spans 13 amino acids. V was trimmed by 8 bases and J by 1 base, leaving 12 bases between them. CDR3 nucleotides: TGTGCCAGCGAGACAGTAACTTCCTACGAGCAGTACTTC. Translation: CASETVTSYEQYF.

The rearrangement links TRBV19 to TRBJ2-3; 11 bases agree with TRBD2. This CDR3 spans 18 amino acids. From germline, CDR1 is LNHDA and CDR2 SQIVND (reference sequence). V dropped 0 bases and J dropped 5; count of bases not matched to a gene: 10. The DNA for the CDR3 is TGTGCCAGTAGTATAGATCCAACTACTAGCGGGGGAATAGATACGCAGTATTTT. The encoded protein is CASSIDPTTSGGIDTQYF.

This sequence joins TRBV6-5 and TRBJ2-7; 8 bases are a match to TRBD2. This CDR3 contains 14 residues. V dropped 8 bases and J dropped 4; count of bases not matched to a gene: 10. Germline CDR1 and CDR2: MNHEY and SVGAGI. CDR3 in DNA: TGTGCCAGCTTGGACGGGGGGGGTCATTACGAGCAGTACTTC. It yields the protein CASLDGGGHYEQYF.

The V call is TRBV5-6, the J call TRBJ2-7; D is ambiguous. The germline V gene has CDR1 SGHDT and CDR2 YYEEEE. V was shortened by 0 bases and J by 0 bases, with 7 bases between the two germline ends. The CDR3 extends over 14 amino acids. CDR3 residues: CASSLDPDSYEQYF. In DNA form, the CDR3 reads TGTGCCAGCAGCTTGGATCCAGACTCCTACGAGCAGTACTTC.

The chain is built from TRBV10-1 and TRBJ2-5; the match to TRBD2 covers 13 bases. Germline-derived CDR1 and CDR2 are WNHNN and SYGVQD (reference sequence). Losses at the gene ends were 7 bases for V and 3 bases for J; bases not matched to a gene: 5. CDR3 length equals 15 residues. CDR3 region: CASNSLAGGEETQYF. The CDR3 region has the DNA TGCGCCAGCAACTCACTAGCGGGGGGGGAAGAGACCCAGTACTTC.

The V call is TRBV18, the J call TRBJ2-1, with D hard to call. The ends were cut back, 0 bases at V and 6 bases at J, with 12 bases in the middle. The CDR3 is 15 amino acids. Germline V gene data show CDR1 as KGHSH and CDR2 as LQKENI. CDR3 nucleotide sequence: TGTGCCAGCTCACCACCCATGTCCCAGAGCAATGAGCAGTTCTTC. Translating gives CASSPPMSQSNEQFF.

This clone has only a few counts. The rearrangement links TRBV19 to TRBJ2-7, with a tentative D call TRBD1 (6 bases). Germline CDR1 LNHDA, CDR2 SQIVND (reference sequence). Trimming shortened V by 7 bases and J by 4 bases, and 17 bases separated the two germline ends. CDR3 length: 14 amino acids. The CDR3 reads CASIGQGKWYEQYF. CDR3 nucleotides: TGTGCCAGTATCGGGCAGGGGAAGTGGTACGAGCAGTACTTC.

A few counts support this clone. This chain joins TRBV6-6 and TRBJ2-5, with D unresolved. CDR3 size: 15 residues. Per germline, CDR1 MNHNY and CDR2 SVGAGI (reference sequence). V was trimmed by 5 bases and J by 5 bases, leaving 18 bases between them. CDR3 residues: CASSQSDRARETQYF. The CDR3 nucleotides read TGTGCCAGCAGTCAGTCGGACCGAGCCCGGGAGACCCAGTACTTC.

The rearrangement uses TRBV2 and TRBJ1-1; a weak D match, TRBD1 (5 bases). The CDR3 consists of 14 residues. Per germline, CDR1 SNHLY and CDR2 FYNNEI. The ends were cut back, 4 bases at V and 3 bases at J, with 12 bases in the middle. CDR3 in DNA: TGTGCCAGCAGTGGGGACGGAGGGGACACTGAAGCTTTCTTT. It is translated as CASSGDGGDTEAFF.

This rearrangement joins TRBV28 to TRBJ2-1; TRBD2 aligns across 10 bases. The junction had 4 bases not matched to a gene; V was cut back by 4 bases and J by 1 base. The CDR3 contains 16 residues. Germline values: CDR1 MDHEN, CDR2 SYDVKM. CDR3 sequence (DNA): TGTGCCAGCAGTTCCTCTAGCGGGGGTTCCTACAATGAGCAGTTCTTC. Its protein is CASSSSSGGSYNEQFF.

This clone was seen only once. The chain carries TRBV19 and TRBJ1-4; the D gene is possibly TRBD1 (6 bases). The CDR3 runs to 13 residues. In germline, CDR1 is LNHDA, CDR2 SQIVND (reference sequence). V lost 5 bases and J lost 8, with 12 bases in between. As DNA, the CDR3 is TGTGCCAGTAGTTCCGGGGGCCAAGAAAAACTGTTTTTT. It specifies CASSSGGQEKLFF.

The CDR3 reads CASSQPGGGFNGYTF. CDR3 bases: TGCGCCAGCAGCCAGCCTGGGGGGGGCTTCAATGGCTACACCTTC. V usage is TRBV4-3 and J usage is TRBJ1-2; weak D call: TRBD1 (6 bases). V dropped 3 bases and J dropped 6 bases, with 17 bases sitting between them. CDR3 length equals 15 residues. CDR1 and CDR2 (germline): LGHNA, YSLEER.

This chain joins TRBV27 and TRBJ1-1, with D possibly TRBD1 on 5 matching bases. Germline CDR1 and CDR2: MNHEY and SMNVEV (reference sequence). The ends were cut back, 2 bases at V and 7 bases at J, with 14 bases in the middle. CDR3 size: 14 residues. The CDR3 DNA reads TGTGCCAGCAGTTTAGGGACGGTCCTTAATGAAGCTTTCTTT. It is translated as CASSLGTVLNEAFF.

The chain carries TRBV5-3 and TRBJ2-7, with 7 bases that match TRBD1. TRBV5-3 has ORF status, its function being uncertain. The CDR3 runs to 14 residues. V lost 5 bases to trimming and J lost 6 bases; unmatched junction nucleotides: 11. DNA of the CDR3: TGTGCCAGAAGAAGGAGACAGGGCCGTCCCGAGCAGTACTTC. This codes for CARRRRQGRPEQYF.

The V and J genes are TRBV3-1 (or the pseudogene TRBV3-2) and TRBJ2-5; D uncertain. From germline, CDR1 is LGHDT and CDR2 YNNKEL (reference sequence). V shed 3 bases and J shed 1 base, with 6 bases lying between them. This CDR3 comprises 13 residues. The CDR3 DNA reads as TGTGCCAGCAGCCAGGCAGTCCAAGAGACCCAGTACTTC. This gives the protein CASSQAVQETQYF.

The chain employs TRBV28 and TRBJ2-7; 9 nucleotides agree with TRBD1. The junction had 13 bases not matched to a gene; V was cut back by 3 bases and J by 7 bases. The length of the CDR3 is 16 residues. The germline CDR1 and CDR2 sequences are MDHEN and SYDVKM. The DNA for the CDR3 is TGTGCCAGCAGTTTGAACAGCCGGGACAGGGTAGGGGAGCAGTACTTC. As protein: CASSLNSRDRVGEQYF.

This chain links TRBV28 with TRBJ1-5; D might be TRBD1 (6 bases). This CDR3 has 14 residues. Germline V gene data show CDR1 as MDHEN and CDR2 as SYDVKM. V lost 8 bases and J lost 0, with 11 bases in between. CDR3: CASRGGGSNQPQHF. DNA for the CDR3: TGTGCCAGCCGGGGAGGGGGTAGCAATCAGCCCCAGCATTTT.

The rearrangement joins TRBV28 to TRBJ1-1; 8 bases agree with TRBD1. The CDR3 runs 15 residues. Germline CDR1 MDHEN, CDR2 SYDVKM. J was trimmed by 3 bases and V by 9 bases; bases with no gene match: 12. The CDR3 is CASGETSGGYTEAFF. In DNA form, the CDR3 reads TGTGCCAGTGGGGAAACTTCAGGGGGCTACACTGAAGCTTTCTTT. The whole variable domain, filled in from reference TRBV28 and TRBJ1-1, reads DVKVTQSSRYLVKRTGEKVFLECVQDMDHENMFWYRQDPGLGLRLIYFSYDVKMKEKGDIPEGYSVSREKKERFSLILESASTNQTSMYLCASGETSGGYTEAFFGQGTRLTVV.

The V gene is TRBV3-1 (or the pseudogene TRBV3-2), the J gene TRBJ2-7; 8 bases match TRBD2. This CDR3 comprises 15 residues. Trimming took 4 bases from V and 0 from J; bases not matched to a gene: 5. Germline V lookup: CDR1 LGHDT, CDR2 YNNKEL (reference sequence). CDR3 region: CASSPTSASSYEQYF. The CDR3 DNA is TGTGCCAGCAGCCCGACTAGCGCAAGCTCCTACGAGCAGTACTTC.

The V gene is TRBV5-5, the J gene TRBJ2-7, with 8 bases that match TRBD2. From germline, CDR1 is SGHKS and CDR2 YYEKEE (reference sequence). The V gene end was trimmed by 4 bases and the J gene end by 6 bases; junction bases not matched to a gene: 9. The CDR3 covers 14 residues. The CDR3 spells CASSKGLVGGEQYF. The CDR3 region has the DNA TGTGCCAGCAGCAAGGGACTAGTTGGTGGCGAGCAGTACTTC.